The present T cell receptor (beta chain) was sequenced within a study of T cell responses to AZD1222 COVID-19 vaccine. Overall study context: Both about-4-week and about-12-week second-dose recipients were combined.

Notes on the study in general: It was only a handful of AZD1222 recipients who were seropositive at baseline. White British people made up most donors, females outnumbered males, and clonal diversity was possibly underestimated.

Some clones are missing from TCRdb's copy, which holds only in-frame ones; the method was immunoSEQ multiplex PCR. The sample lists around 60,000 clones; around 90% were seen once. V lost 2 bases, J lost 4 bases, and 14 bases lay in between. From germline, CDR1 is SNHLY and CDR2 FYNNEI. The CDR3 has 16 residues. With regard to this clone: Antigen: not known.

The sample consisted of peripheral blood, taken on day 0 of AZD1222 vaccination. This TCR was recovered from an adult in good health. The chain combines TRBV2 with TRBJ1-4, with D possibly TRBD1 on 5 matching bases. This chain's CDR3 is CASSEFGASNNEKLFF. CDR3 DNA sequence: TGTGCCAGCAGTGAATTCGGGGCCAGTAATAATGAAAAACTGTTTTTT.